A selection of T cell receptor beta chains follows, all from one sample in a study of T cells after yellow fever vaccination. A single record per CDR3 protein comes from TCRdb applying MiXCR to the 5' RACE reads. There are just over 300,000 distinct CDR3 sequences in the sample; around 3.6% occur only once, and 20% to 25% lies in the top ten. This specimen consisted of PBMCs, obtained on the day of the yellow fever booster vaccination. The receptors originated from a man aged 18 to 30 who received the YFV17D yellow fever vaccine. The CDR3 runs from the conserved cysteine through the conserved F or W. The D gene is left open where the match is weak. Only part of the rows carry a size: once, few, many, or a class if the clone is expanded.

V	size	J	D	length	DNA	CDR3
TRBV7-2	many	TRBJ1-2	TRBD1	16	TGTGCCAGCAGCCCTCGGACAGGGTGGCCAGGGGGTGGCTACACCTTC	CASSPRTGWPGGGYTF
TRBV7-2	many	TRBJ1-3	TRBD1	17	TGTGCCAGCAGCCCTCTAGGACAGGGACGTTCAGGAAACACCATATATTTT	CASSPLGQGRSGNTIYF
TRBV4-3	many	TRBJ1-6	.	18	TGCGCCAGCAGCCAAGAAGTAGGAAGTCGGCAGGGGCGGTCACCCCTCCACTTT	CASSQEVGSRQGRSPLHF
TRBV5-4	many	TRBJ2-3	.	12	TGTGCCAGCAGCTTGCAAACAGATACGCAGTATTTT	CASSLQTDTQYF
TRBV5-1	.	TRBJ2-2	TRBD1	18	TGCGCCAGCAGCTTGGCCCCAAGGACAGGGATATACACCGGGGAGCTGTTTTTT	CASSLAPRTGIYTGELFF
TRBV5-6	few	TRBJ2-5	TRBD2	14	TGTGCCAGCAGCGAGCGGGACGGCCGGAGGCCCCAGTACTTC	CASSERDGRRPQYF
TRBV5-1	many	TRBJ2-3	.	13	TGCGCCAGCGGGGGAGGTAGCACAGATACGCAGTATTTT	CASGGGSTDTQYF
TRBV9	many	TRBJ1-4	TRBD1	15	TGTGCCAGCAGCAAACGGACAGGGGCAGAAGAAAAACTGTTTTTT	CASSKRTGAEEKLFF
TRBV24-1	many	TRBJ2-1	TRBD2	14	TGTGCCACTTCAAGAGCGGGGTCTTACAATGAGCAGTTCTTC	CATSRAGSYNEQFF
TRBV10-3	many	TRBJ1-5	.	14	TGTGCCATCAGTGAACAAACAAGGAATCAGCCCCAGCATTTT	CAISEQTRNQPQHF
TRBV21-1	many	TRBJ2-3	.	16	TGTGCCAGCAGCGACCGAGGGACAGGGGGTCCAGATACGCAGTATTTT	CASSDRGTGGPDTQYF
TRBV7-9	many	TRBJ2-1	TRBD1	15	TGTGCCAGCAGCTCATCTACAGGGGTGAACAATGAGCAGTTCTTC	CASSSSTGVNNEQFF
TRBV5-1	many	TRBJ1-1	TRBD1	16	TGCGCCAGCAGCTTACAGGGGAGGGGGACGAACACTGAAGCTTTCTTT	CASSLQGRGTNTEAFF
TRBV10-3	.	TRBJ2-7	.	16	TGTGCCATCAGTGAGTCCCAGACTTCTAAAACGGCCGGGCAGTACTTC	CAISESQTSKTAGQYF
TRBV12-3/TRBV12-4	.	TRBJ2-5	TRBD1	13	TGTGCCAGCAGTACAGGGGACCAAGAGACCCAGTACTTC	CASSTGDQETQYF
TRBV18	many	TRBJ2-3	.	13	TGTGCCAGCTCACCCCAGAATTCAGATACGCAGTATTTT	CASSPQNSDTQYF
TRBV12-5	many	TRBJ2-3	TRBD2	15	TGTGCTAGTGGTTTGGCGACCTGGGAGGGAGATACGCAGTATTTT	CASGLATWEGDTQYF
TRBV7-2	few	TRBJ2-5	.	13	TGTGCCAGCAGCTTTGGATATTGGGAGACCCAGTACTTC	CASSFGYWETQYF
TRBV4-3	many	TRBJ2-4	.	16	TGCGCCAGCAGCCAAGAGCGGAGCCTAGCCAAAAACATTCAGTACTTC	CASSQERSLAKNIQYF
TRBV4-3	many	TRBJ2-5	.	11	TGCGCCAGCAGCCACCATGGACAACAGTACTTC	CASSHHGQQYF
TRBV7-3	many	TRBJ1-1	TRBD1	14	TGTGCCAGCAGCTATACAGGGGGGAACACTGAAGCTTTCTTT	CASSYTGGNTEAFF
TRBV6-5	many	TRBJ2-2	.	16	TGTGCCAGCAGCTCCCAAGCCGGCTACGAGACCGGGGAGCTGTTTTTT	CASSSQAGYETGELFF
TRBV5-1	many	TRBJ2-1	.	17	TGCGCCAGCAGCTTGGGCCCAGGGGTGAGCTCCTACAATGAGCAGTTCTTC	CASSLGPGVSSYNEQFF
TRBV7-9	few	TRBJ2-3	TRBD1	15	TGTGCCAGCAGCTCGGACAGGGATTTCACAGATACGCAGTATTTT	CASSSDRDFTDTQYF
TRBV4-3	few	TRBJ2-2	TRBD2	16	TGCGCCAGCAGCAAAGCGGGGGCTGAGAACACCGGGGAGCTGTTTTTT	CASSKAGAENTGELFF
TRBV12-3/TRBV12-4	.	TRBJ2-7	.	14	TGTGCCAGCGGGAATTTGCCGGTCTCCTACGAGCAGTACTTC	CASGNLPVSYEQYF
TRBV6-1	few	TRBJ1-6	.	14	TGTGCCAGCATGTCAGGTTTCTATAATTCACCCCTCCACTTT	CASMSGFYNSPLHF
TRBV25-1	many	TRBJ2-5	TRBD1	16	TGTGCCAGCAGTAAAGCCCATGGGACAGGGAAGGAGACCCAGTACTTC	CASSKAHGTGKETQYF
TRBV12-3/TRBV12-4	many	TRBJ2-1	.	12	TGTGCCAGCAGTTCAGGACCCAGGGCACCGTTCTTC	CASSSGPRAPFF
TRBV18	many	TRBJ1-1	TRBD1	14	TGTGCCAGCTCACCCCGGGGGACAGAGATTGAAGCTTTCTTT	CASSPRGTEIEAFF
TRBV29-1	few	TRBJ1-1	TRBD1	13	TGCAGCGTCAGGGGGCGCATGAACACTGAAGCTTTCTTT	CSVRGRMNTEAFF
TRBV12-3/TRBV12-4	.	TRBJ1-2	.	13	TGTGCCAGCAGTTTCGACGTAGCCTATGGCTACACCTTC	CASSFDVAYGYTF
TRBV4-3	many	TRBJ1-3	.	17	TGCGCCAGCAGCCAAGAACGATGGGCGAACTCTGGAAACACCATATATTTT	CASSQERWANSGNTIYF
TRBV19	.	TRBJ1-4	TRBD1	14	TGTGCCAGTAGTACGCTACGGGACAGGGTAGAGCTGTTTTTT	CASSTLRDRVELFF
TRBV5-1	few	TRBJ2-2	.	16	TGCGCCAGCAGCTTGGGACAGGTAGCGAACACCGGGGAGCTGTTTTTT	CASSLGQVANTGELFF
TRBV5-5	many	TRBJ2-3	TRBD1	16	TGTGCCAGCAGCCTGGGGACAGGGGGGTGGACAGATACGCAGTATTTT	CASSLGTGGWTDTQYF
TRBV7-3	many	TRBJ2-4	TRBD1	14	TGTGCCAGCAGCTCACAGGGGGCAGAAAACATTCAGTACTTC	CASSSQGAENIQYF
TRBV19	few	TRBJ1-5	.	14	TGTGCCAGTAGTATCCCGGGGGGGAATCAGCCCCAGCATTTT	CASSIPGGNQPQHF
TRBV5-1	many	TRBJ1-6	.	14	TGCGCCAGCAGGCCAGTAGGGATGAATTCACCCCTCCACTTT	CASRPVGMNSPLHF
TRBV5-4	many	TRBJ2-3	.	14	TGTGCCAGCAGCTTGGTGTTTAGCACAGATACGCAGTATTTT	CASSLVFSTDTQYF
TRBV10-1	many	TRBJ2-1	.	13	TGCGCCAGCAGTGAGGGACAGAGCAATGAGCAGTTCTTC	CASSEGQSNEQFF
TRBV6-5	few	TRBJ2-5	.	13	TGTGCCAGCACCCCGGACTGGGAAGAGACCCAGTACTTC	CASTPDWEETQYF
TRBV5-4	few	TRBJ2-7	TRBD1	15	TGTGCCAGCAGCGCCGGGACAGTAATCAGCTACGAGCAGTACTTC	CASSAGTVISYEQYF
TRBV10-3	.	TRBJ1-5	.	16	TGTGCCATCAGTGACAGGGGCAGAGATAGCAATCAGCCCCAGCATTTT	CAISDRGRDSNQPQHF
TRBV7-9	.	TRBJ1-1	.	14	TGTGCCAGCACCCTACCCCCAGCTAACACTGAAGCTTTCTTT	CASTLPPANTEAFF
TRBV7-9	many	TRBJ1-2	.	14	TGTGCCAGCAGCTTCCAGCGAGCTAACTATGGCTACACCTTC	CASSFQRANYGYTF
TRBV5-4	many	TRBJ1-1	TRBD1	15	TGTGCCAGCAGCTTTACAGACAGGGGTAACACTGAAGCTTTCTTT	CASSFTDRGNTEAFF
TRBV10-3	.	TRBJ2-3	TRBD1	15	TGTGCCATCAAGGGGGCTGTAACTCAAGGAGATACGCAGTATTTT	CAIKGAVTQGDTQYF